The 28 T cell receptor beta chains below were found in one sample sequenced in a study of blood T cell repertoires in COVID-19 (dated by TCRdb to 2018 to 2020). The receptor library was made with the immunoSEQ multiplex PCR assay. In TCRdb, the immuneACCESS table is reduced to in-frame sequences with V and J assigned. These tables do not hold every clone; where another copy was compared, an unresolved V gene accounts for under half, and the others remain unexplained. The sample includes approximately 220,000 clones, with 80% to 90% observed a single time. The ten largest clonotypes hold roughly 8% of the sample. Specimen: peripheral blood. These receptors all come from a woman in her forties or fifties with acute or convalescent COVID-19.

The CDR3 here is CASSFGQGSNQPQHF. The CDR3 DNA reads as TGTGCCAGCAGTTTCGGACAGGGGAGCAATCAGCCCCAGCATTTT. The chain uses TRBV28 and TRBJ1-5; 9 nucleotides match TRBD1. The CDR3 spans 15 residues. Germline CDR1 reads MDHEN; CDR2 reads SYDVKM. Unmatched junction bases numbered 1, after V lost 3 bases and J lost 1 base. Full variable domain (outside the CDR3, taken from reference TRBV28 and TRBJ1-5): DVKVTQSSRYLVKRTGEKVFLECVQDMDHENMFWYRQDPGLGLRLIYFSYDVKMKEKGDIPEGYSVSREKKERFSLILESASTNQTSMYLCASSFGQGSNQPQHFGDGTRLSIL.

The V call is TRBV7-9, the J call TRBJ2-7; the match to TRBD1 covers 8 bases. This CDR3 has 18 residues. From germline, CDR1 is SEHNR and CDR2 FQNEAQ (reference sequence). J gave up 4 bases and V 10 bases, and 24 bases lay outside the gene matches. The CDR3 spells CAILPTGVKSITGYEQYF. In nucleotides, the CDR3 is TGTGCCATCCTCCCGACAGGGGTTAAGTCGATTACAGGTTACGAGCAGTACTTC.

This chain uses TRBV19 with TRBJ2-7, with 11 bases matching TRBD1. Germline trimming cut 5 bases from V and 5 bases from J; bases unmatched to any gene: 5. This CDR3 has 14 residues. Germline values: CDR1 LNHDA, CDR2 SQIVND (reference sequence). The CDR3 is CASSAGTGGHEQYF. DNA of the CDR3: TGTGCCAGTAGTGCCGGGACAGGGGGGCACGAGCAGTACTTC.

This clone was detected once. J is TRBJ2-7 and V is TRBV27; tentatively, D is TRBD2 (5 bases). The CDR3 contains 15 residues. Germline CDR1 is MNHEY and CDR2 is SMNVEV (reference sequence). Trimming shortened V by 3 bases and J by 4 bases, and 16 bases separated the two germline ends. The CDR3 nucleotides read TGTGCCAGCAGTTTCACCGGGAATCCCCTTTACGAGCAGTACTTC. Amino acids: CASSFTGNPLYEQYF.

V gene TRBV19 combines with J gene TRBJ2-1, with 8 bases that match TRBD2. The CDR3 runs to 15 residues. V was clipped by 1 base and J by 7 bases; unmatched bases: 6. Germline V CDR1 and CDR2: LNHDA, SQIVND (reference sequence). In DNA, the CDR3 is TGTGCCAGTAGTATAGGGGCTAGCGGGTTGAATGAGCAGTTCTTC. Translated: CASSIGASGLNEQFF.

This clone was counted a single time. The genes are TRBV5-1 and TRBJ1-2, with 9 bases lining up with TRBD1. Losses at the gene ends were 4 bases for V and 6 bases for J; bases not matched to a gene: 10. Germline CDR1 reads SGHRS; CDR2 reads YFSETQ. The CDR3 extends over 15 amino acids. In DNA form, the CDR3 reads TGCGCCAGCAGCGACCGGGACAGGGCTTCGAATGGCTACACCTTC. It translates to CASSDRDRASNGYTF.

The CDR3 DNA is TGTGCCAGTAACGAGGATGACAAAAACATTCAGTACTTC. Its translation: CASNEDDKNIQYF. The chain uses TRBV19 and TRBJ2-4; D uncertain. Germline V gene data show CDR1 as LNHDA and CDR2 as SQIVND (reference sequence). The CDR3 spans 13 residues. Trimming took 7 bases from V and 3 from J, leaving 10 bases between them.

The rearrangement uses TRBV24-1 and TRBJ1-4; a weak D match, TRBD1 (5 bases). This CDR3 spans 14 amino acids. V was trimmed by 3 bases and J by 6 bases, leaving 10 bases between them. Germline assignment: CDR1 KGHDR and CDR2 SFDVKD. The CDR3 nucleotides are TGTGCCACCAGTGATCCCGGGGGAGATGAAAAACTGTTTTTT. Translation: CATSDPGGDEKLFF.

The chain carries TRBV29-1 and TRBJ1-2; 7 bases map to TRBD1. Trimming took 6 bases from V and 4 from J; bases not matched to a gene: 5. This CDR3 has 12 residues. Germline V gene lookup returns CDR1 SQVTM and CDR2 ANQGSEA. The DNA for the CDR3 is TGCAGCGTCAGACAGGGAGGCTATGGCTACACCTTC. The encoded protein is CSVRQGGYGYTF.

This clone was recorded once. DNA for the CDR3: TGTGCCAGCAGCCAAGATCGCGGAGGTTCCCGGGAGACCCAGTACTTC. Protein: CASSQDRGGSRETQYF. This rearrangement joins TRBV3-1 (or the pseudogene TRBV3-2) to TRBJ2-5; a possible D gene is TRBD2 (5 bases). Germline-derived CDR1 and CDR2 are LGHDT and YNNKEL (reference sequence). Trimming removed 0 bases from V and 5 bases from J, with 16 bases in between. This CDR3 is 16 amino acids long.

The chain uses TRBV5-4 and TRBJ1-2; D perhaps matches TRBD1 (5 bases). The length of the CDR3 is 14 residues. CDR1 and CDR2 (germline): SGHNT, YYREEE (reference sequence). Trimming removed 4 bases at V and 0 bases at J, with 10 bases between. The CDR3 coding sequence is TGTGCCAGCAGCGGGGGGGGATCTAACTATGGCTACACCTTC. Its translation: CASSGGGSNYGYTF.

The rearrangement links TRBV24-1 to TRBJ2-5; possible D gene TRBD1, 5 bases. V lost 3 bases to trimming and J lost 3 bases, with 7 bases between them. The CDR3 is 13 residues long. From germline, CDR1 is KGHDR and CDR2 SFDVKD. Here the CDR3 DNA reads TGTGCCACCAGTGATGGGGCAGAAGAGACCCAGTACTTC. Its translation: CATSDGAEETQYF.

This clone has only a few counts. The V gene is TRBV24-1, the J gene TRBJ2-5, with 7 bases fitting TRBD1. V was pared by 4 bases and J by 5 bases, with 6 bases of the junction left unmatched. The CDR3 length is 14 residues. From germline, CDR1 is KGHDR and CDR2 SFDVKD. CDR3 protein: CATSDDRARETQYF. The CDR3 DNA reads as TGTGCCACCAGTGACGACAGGGCCCGGGAGACCCAGTACTTC.

The rearrangement uses TRBV7-2 and TRBJ1-1, with 8 bases matching TRBD1. The V and J ends lost 7 bases and 2 bases, in that order; junction bases with no gene match: 3. Germline assignment: CDR1 SGHTA and CDR2 FQGNSA. CDR3 size: 13 residues. The CDR3 loop is CASTDRGNTEAFF. CDR3 DNA sequence: TGTGCCAGCACCGACAGGGGCAACACTGAAGCTTTCTTT.

V and J are TRBV18 and TRBJ2-7; the D gene is possibly TRBD1 (6 bases). This CDR3 spans 19 amino acids. V was shortened by 0 bases and J by 2 bases, with 23 bases between the two germline ends. Germline V gives CDR1 KGHSH, CDR2 LQKENI. The DNA of the CDR3 is TGTGCCAGCTCACCACCCGTTGCTCACCTCCAGGGGTCCCCCTACGAGCAGTACTTC. This codes for CASSPPVAHLQGSPYEQYF.

This clone was seen once. This chain links TRBV6-1 with TRBJ2-2; 7 bases align to TRBD2. This CDR3 is 17 amino acids long. The V and J ends lost 2 bases and 2 bases, in that order; junction bases with no gene match: 8. The germline V gene has CDR1 MNHNS and CDR2 SASEGT. As DNA, the CDR3 is TGTGCCAGCAGTGAACGGGGGGTAGCGGCTAACACCGGGGAGCTGTTTTTT. It is translated as CASSERGVAANTGELFF.

The genes are TRBV5-8 and TRBJ2-7, with D perhaps matching TRBD2 (5 bases). V was pared by 4 bases and J by 7 bases, with 24 bases between. Germline V gives CDR1 SGHTS, CDR2 YDEGEE. The CDR3 contains 16 residues. This CDR3 reads CASSPIGKAVGMEQYF. DNA of the CDR3: TGTGCCAGCAGCCCCATTGGCAAAGCGGTCGGTATGGAGCAGTACTTC. Combining the CDR3 with reference TRBV5-8 and TRBJ2-7 gives the whole variable domain EAGVTQSPTHLIKTRGQQATLRCSPISGHTSVYWYQQALGLGLQFLLWYDEGEERNRGNFPPRFSGRQFPNYSSELNVNALELEDSALYLCASSPIGKAVGMEQYFGPGTRLTVT.

V and J are TRBV9 and TRBJ2-3, with 10 bases that match TRBD2. Germline CDR1 and CDR2: SGDLS and YYNGEE. V dropped 4 bases and J dropped 2; count of bases not matched to a gene: 7. This CDR3 contains 16 residues. CDR3 nucleotides: TGTGCCAGCAGCCCCCAACTAGCGGGATACACAGATACGCAGTATTTT. Translated, it gives CASSPQLAGYTDTQYF.

This chain links TRBV29-1 with TRBJ1-3, with D tentatively TRBD1 (6 bases). Looked up from germline, CDR1 is SQVTM and CDR2 is ANQGSEA. Trimming shortened V by 7 bases and J by 2 bases, and 9 bases separated the two germline ends. This CDR3 is built from 12 residues. The CDR3 nucleotides are TGCAGCGCGGGGGGGCCTGGAAACACCATATATTTT. It translates to CSAGGPGNTIYF.

The rearrangement joins TRBV9 to TRBJ1-1; 10 nucleotides agree with TRBD1. Trimming took 0 bases from V and 4 from J; bases not matched to a gene: 9. Germline CDR1 is SGDLS and CDR2 is YYNGEE. The CDR3 is made up of 17 amino acids. The CDR3 sequence is CASSVGERWTGGTEAFF. CDR3 nucleotide sequence: TGTGCCAGCAGCGTAGGCGAGCGATGGACAGGGGGCACTGAAGCTTTCTTT.

This chain connects TRBV3-1 (or the pseudogene TRBV3-2) to TRBJ2-3, with 14 positions matching TRBD2. Germline loops: CDR1 LGHDT, CDR2 YNNKEL (reference sequence). Germline trimming cut 6 bases from V and 8 bases from J; bases unmatched to any gene: 10. The CDR3 runs to 16 residues. The CDR3 loop is CASSTAGTSGRGTQYF. For the CDR3, the DNA is TGTGCCAGCAGTACGGCCGGGACTAGCGGGAGAGGTACGCAGTATTTT.

V usage is TRBV9 and J usage is TRBJ2-3; the match to TRBD2 covers 13 bases. There are 16 residues in the CDR3. Germline CDR1 is SGDLS and CDR2 is YYNGEE. V was clipped by 4 bases and J by 6 bases; unmatched bases: 8. The CDR3 DNA follows: TGTGCCAGCAGCACCACACTAGCGGGAGGGCGGGATACGCAGTATTTT. Amino acid sequence: CASSTTLAGGRDTQYF.

V and J are TRBV6-6 and TRBJ2-1; 7 bases are a match to TRBD2. The CDR3 has 13 residues. The germline V gene has CDR1 MNHNY and CDR2 SVGAGI (reference sequence). J gave up 9 bases and V 1 base, and 3 bases lay outside the gene matches. CDR3 coding DNA: TGTGCCAGCAGTTACTTCTCGGGGGGTGAGCAGTTCTTC. Its protein product is CASSYFSGGEQFF.

The V call is TRBV5-1, the J call TRBJ1-6; 9 positions agree with TRBD1. V lost 4 bases and J lost 7; bases outside the gene matches: 3. This CDR3 is built from 14 residues. Per germline, CDR1 SGHRS and CDR2 YFSETQ. The CDR3 DNA reads TGCGCCAGCAGCAAGGGGACAGGGAATTCACCCCTCCACTTT. Protein product: CASSKGTGNSPLHF.

The chain employs TRBV5-4 and TRBJ2-3, with D perhaps matching TRBD2 (6 bases). V dropped 5 bases and J dropped 3 bases, with 16 bases sitting between them. The CDR3 runs 15 residues. Germline V gene sequence: CDR1 SGHNT, CDR2 YYREEE (reference sequence). CDR3 nucleotide sequence: TGTGCCAGCAGTCGAGGAGGGGAGATTACAGATACGCAGTATTTT. It is translated as CASSRGGEITDTQYF.

The chain carries TRBV24-1 and TRBJ2-3, with D unclear. V was pared by 1 base and J by 1 base, with 11 bases between. The CDR3 runs to 16 residues. The V gene's germline CDR1 is KGHDR and CDR2 SFDVKD. CDR3 protein: CATSDLGRLGTDTQYF. DNA for the CDR3: TGTGCCACCAGTGATTTAGGCAGGTTGGGCACAGATACGCAGTATTTT.

This clone has only a few counts. The gene calls are TRBV28 and TRBJ2-1, with a possible D match to TRBD2 (6 bases). The V end was cut by 5 bases, the J end by 2 bases, with 16 bases between. Germline values: CDR1 MDHEN, CDR2 SYDVKM. This CDR3 region has 16 residues. As DNA, the CDR3 is TGTGCCAGCAGTCGTCACGGAGGGCCAACCTACAATGAGCAGTTCTTC. It specifies CASSRHGGPTYNEQFF.

The chain uses TRBV11-2 and TRBJ1-4; TRBD1 might be the D (6 bases). V lost 1 base, J lost 15 bases, and 12 bases lay in between. Germline CDR1 is SGHAT and CDR2 is FQNNGV. This CDR3 is 12 amino acids long. CDR3 region: CASSLGGSGVFF. CDR3 nucleotide sequence: TGTGCCAGCAGCTTAGGTGGATCAGGGGTGTTTTTT. The variable domain in full, completed from reference TRBV11-2 and TRBJ1-4, reads EAGVAQSPRYKIIEKRQSVAFWCNPISGHATLYWYQQILGQGPKLLIQFQNNGVVDDSQLPKDRFSAERLKGVDSTLKIQPAKLEDSAVYLCASSLGGSGVFFGSGTQLSVL.